Presented here are 19 T cell receptor beta chains from one specimen sequenced in a study of T-cell reconstitution after alpha-beta-depleted transplantation in children. Unique molecular identifiers were built into the TCRbeta library. TCRdb recomputed calls from the PCR reads with MiXCR, one row per CDR3 protein. The sample carries under 850,000 distinct CDR3 sequences, roughly 14% recorded once. Specimen: PBMCs, collected before TCRalphabeta/CD19-depleted stem cell transplant. Receptors originate from a girl aged 2-9 years with congenital amegakaryocytic thrombocytopenia, due to receive a stem cell transplant.

The rearrangement joins TRBV20-1 to TRBJ2-1; 13 bases agree with TRBD2. Germline CDR1 and CDR2: DFQATT and SNEGSKA (reference sequence). CDR3 length: 15 amino acids. V was clipped by 3 bases and J by 9 bases; unmatched bases: 8. The CDR3 DNA is TGCAGTGCTAGGGCCCGGACTAGCGGGAGCGGTGAGCAGTTCTTC. This codes for CSARARTSGSGEQFF.

This clonotype was observed many times. This sequence joins TRBV12-3 or TRBV12-4 and TRBJ2-7, with 10 positions matching TRBD2. The trim removed 3 bases at V and 3 bases at J, leaving 5 bases unmatched. The CDR3 is 15 amino acids. CDR3 loop: CASSFSASGSYEQYF. DNA of the CDR3: TGTGCCAGCAGTTTTTCGGCTAGCGGGAGCTACGAGCAGTACTTC.

This clonotype was detected ten times or more. The rearrangement joins TRBV5-1 to TRBJ2-3, with D tentatively TRBD2 (6 bases). Looked up from germline, CDR1 is SGHRS and CDR2 is YFSETQ. This CDR3 comprises 17 residues. V was clipped by 1 base and J by 2 bases, with 17 bases between them. As DNA, the CDR3 is TGCGCCAGCAGCTTGCCGGGGGATATGGCCAACACAGATACGCAGTATTTT. Translation: CASSLPGDMANTDTQYF. The whole variable domain, filled in from reference TRBV5-1 and TRBJ2-3, reads KAGVTQTPRYLIKTRGQQVTLSCSPISGHRSVSWYQQTPGQGLQFLFEYFSETQRNKGNFPGRFSGRQFSNSRSEMNVSTLELGDSALYLCASSLPGDMANTDTQYFGPGTRLTVL.

This clonotype was counted only a few times. The chain employs TRBV28 and TRBJ2-5; no clear D. V was trimmed by 3 bases and J by 5 bases, leaving 13 bases between them. CDR1 is MDHEN and CDR2 is SYDVKM in the germline V gene. CDR3 length equals 14 residues. This CDR3 is CASSLLEPGETQYF. The CDR3 nucleotides read TGTGCCAGCAGTTTGTTAGAGCCTGGCGAGACCCAGTACTTC.

In its sample, this clonotype was seen many times. The chain recombines TRBV15 with TRBJ2-3; no firm D call. The CDR3 loop spans 15 amino acids. CDR1 LNHNV and CDR2 YYDKDF come from the germline V gene (reference sequence). V lost 0 bases and J 1 base, leaving 8 bases between the germline ends. The CDR3 protein is CATSRDLPGTDTQYF. CDR3 DNA: TGTGCCACCAGCAGAGATCTCCCGGGCACAGATACGCAGTATTTT.

This clonotype occurred many times. The gene calls are TRBV28 and TRBJ2-5; 12 bases map to TRBD2. Germline CDR1 reads MDHEN; CDR2 reads SYDVKM. With 5 bases clipped from V and 1 base from J, the junction kept 5 bases outside the gene matches. The CDR3 extends over 16 amino acids. The CDR3 nucleotides read TGTGCCAGCAGTCGTCTAGCGGGGGGGTTCCAAGAGACCCAGTACTTC. Translating gives CASSRLAGGFQETQYF.

V is TRBV5-1 and J is TRBJ2-1; no firm D call. Per germline, CDR1 SGHRS and CDR2 YFSETQ. The CDR3 is made up of 21 amino acids. V shed 3 bases and J shed 0 bases, with 28 bases lying between them. The CDR3 loop is CASSSPPIVAGIRSSYNEQFF. CDR3 DNA sequence: TGCGCCAGCAGCTCGCCCCCTATTGTGGCCGGCATAAGAAGCTCCTACAATGAGCAGTTCTTC.

This clonotype was counted between two and nine times. This chain uses TRBV7-9 with TRBJ2-7; D is perhaps TRBD1 or TRBD2 (5 bases each). The CDR3 extends over 14 amino acids. Trimming took off 5 bases at V and 3 bases at J, with 14 bases between the two ends. Germline V gene sequence: CDR1 SEHNR, CDR2 FQNEAQ (reference sequence). Here the CDR3 reads CASSGSGRNYEQYF. The DNA for the CDR3 is TGTGCCAGCAGCGGGTCGGGACGCAACTACGAGCAGTACTTC.

There are many counts of this clonotype. The chain combines TRBV28 with TRBJ2-3; TRBD2 matches 13 bases. V gave up 6 bases and J gave up 4 bases; unmatched junction bases: 7. The CDR3 totals 16 residues. Germline loops: CDR1 MDHEN, CDR2 SYDVKM. For the CDR3, the DNA is TGTGCCAGCAGCTGGACTAGCGGGAGCTCCTCAGATACGCAGTATTTT. Its protein product is CASSWTSGSSSDTQYF. The entire variable domain, with the rest obtained from reference TRBV28 and TRBJ2-3, is as follows: DVKVTQSSRYLVKRTGEKVFLECVQDMDHENMFWYRQDPGLGLRLIYFSYDVKMKEKGDIPEGYSVSREKKERFSLILESASTNQTSMYLCASSWTSGSSSDTQYFGPGTRLTVL.

This chain links TRBV3-1 with TRBJ2-7, with TRBD2 identical over 7 bases. CDR1 LGHDT and CDR2 YNNKEL come from the germline V gene (reference sequence). Trimming removed 1 base from V and 2 bases from J; junction bases left unmatched: 5. The CDR3 covers 15 residues. The CDR3 nucleotides are TGTGCCAGCAGCCAAGCTAGCGGAGCCGCCTACGAGCAGTACTTC. It is translated as CASSQASGAAYEQYF.

The rearrangement uses TRBV20-1 and TRBJ2-3, with D tentatively TRBD1 or TRBD2 (5 bases each). V was pared by 2 bases and J by 0 bases, with 15 bases between. The CDR3 contains 16 residues. Germline assignment: CDR1 DFQATT and CDR2 SNEGSKA (reference sequence). CDR3 amino acids: CSARRPMGESTDTQYF. CDR3 in DNA: TGCAGTGCTAGACGGCCGATGGGGGAGAGCACAGATACGCAGTATTTT.

The chain couples TRBV7-3 to TRBJ2-2, with D hard to call. This CDR3 has 14 amino acids. Trimming pared 4 bases from V and 0 bases from J, leaving 6 bases between. Germline CDR1 SGHTA, CDR2 FQGTGA. CDR3 in DNA: TGTGCCAGCAGCTCCACAGCGAACACCGGGGAGCTGTTTTTT. Residues: CASSSTANTGELFF. The entire variable domain, with the rest obtained from reference TRBV7-3 and TRBJ2-2, is as follows: GAGVSQTPSNKVTEKGKYVELRCDPISGHTALYWYRQSLGQGPEFLIYFQGTGAADDSGLPNDRFFAVRPEGSVSTLKIQRTERGDSAVYLCASSSTANTGELFFGEGSRLTVL.

This chain joins TRBV20-1 and TRBJ2-3; no clear D. The V end lost 3 bases, the J end lost 2 bases, and 18 bases lay between the germline ends. CDR1 is DFQATT and CDR2 is SNEGSKA in the germline V gene (reference sequence). This CDR3 is 16 amino acids long. CDR3 residues: CSASSVPSKLTDTQYF. CDR3 DNA sequence: TGCAGTGCTAGTTCCGTCCCCTCTAAACTCACAGATACGCAGTATTTT.

The chain carries TRBV28 and TRBJ2-3; D is ambiguous. The CDR3 is 14 residues long. Between the trimmed V and J ends, which lost 2 bases and 2 bases, there was a span of 8 bases. Germline lookup yields CDR1 MDHEN and CDR2 SYDVKM. The CDR3 loop is CASSLLVPTDTQYF. In DNA form, the CDR3 reads TGTGCCAGCAGTTTACTAGTCCCCACAGATACGCAGTATTTT.

This clonotype occurred many times. The chain uses TRBV20-1 and TRBJ2-1; D gene uncertain. CDR1 is DFQATT and CDR2 is SNEGSKA in the germline V gene (reference sequence). Trimming removed 1 base at V and 4 bases at J, with 5 bases between. This CDR3 is built from 12 residues. CDR3 region: CSARGAYNEQFF. In nucleotides, the CDR3 is TGCAGTGCTAGAGGGGCTTACAATGAGCAGTTCTTC.

This clonotype was observed at least ten times. V and J are TRBV6-1 and TRBJ2-4; TRBD1 is a possible D gene (5 bases). The germline gives CDR1 MNHNS, CDR2 SASEGT. With 5 bases removed from V and 1 base from J, the gap between germline ends came to 9 bases. The CDR3 runs to 14 residues. The CDR3 DNA reads as TGTGCCAGCAGTCTCCCAGGGGCCAAAAACATTCAGTACTTC. Translating it yields CASSLPGAKNIQYF.

This clonotype was seen ten or more times. The CDR3 is CATSDPDPQEAGGGDTQYF. CDR3 in DNA: TGTGCCACCAGTGATCCGGACCCCCAAGAAGCGGGAGGAGGGGATACGCAGTATTTT. The rearrangement links TRBV24-1 to TRBJ2-3; 9 positions agree with TRBD2. This CDR3 is built from 19 residues. Per germline, CDR1 KGHDR and CDR2 SFDVKD. Losses at the gene ends were 3 bases for V and 6 bases for J; bases not matched to a gene: 18.

The chain employs TRBV11-2 and TRBJ2-1; TRBD2 agrees at 13 bases. Germline assignment: CDR1 SGHAT and CDR2 FQNNGV. V was clipped by 4 bases and J by 2 bases; unmatched bases: 11. CDR3 size: 19 residues. The CDR3 DNA reads TGTGCCAGCAGCTCCTACCGACGTGGACTAGCGGGAGCCTACAATGAGCAGTTCTTC. The encoded protein is CASSSYRRGLAGAYNEQFF.

As for this clonotype: A much larger clone lies a single base off, so this may be a read error. This rearrangement joins TRBV5-1 to TRBJ2-3, with D unresolved. Germline CDR1 SGHRS, CDR2 YFSETQ. The CDR3 is 12 amino acids. V shed 3 bases and J shed 10 bases, with 12 bases lying between them. The CDR3 nucleotides are TGCGCCAGCAGCTCGACCACTGATGCGCAGTATTTT. Protein: CASSSTTDAQYF.